A single sample is the source of the 25 T cell receptor beta chains below, sequenced in a study of lymphopenia after photon versus proton radiotherapy. This table comes from immunoSEQ multiplex PCR, and its TCRdb copy is limited to in-frame clones, with some not included. Among roughly 150,000 clones listed, 70% to 90% were seen once. This specimen was peripheral blood, taken from a patient treated with photon-based radiotherapy. Every receptor here comes from a man in his fifties or sixties with gastric cancer.

The rearrangement links TRBV28 to TRBJ1-2, with TRBD1 matching 9 bases. CDR3 length: 15 residues. CDR1 is MDHEN, CDR2 SYDVKM, per germline. Trimming removed 5 bases from V and 9 bases from J; junction bases left unmatched: 13. This CDR3 reads CASSTTSGTGMSYTF. For the CDR3, the DNA is TGTGCCAGCAGTACCACTAGCGGGACAGGGATGAGCTACACCTTC.

This chain joins TRBV4-2 and TRBJ2-7, with D hard to call. CDR3 length equals 14 residues. Germline CDR1 and CDR2: LGHNA and YNFKEQ. Trimming pared 0 bases from V and 2 bases from J, leaving 8 bases between. The CDR3 reads CASSQDTIAYEQYF. CDR3 nucleotides: TGTGCCAGCAGCCAAGACACTATCGCCTACGAGCAGTACTTC.

The gene calls are TRBV5-1 and TRBJ1-5; D is unresolved. Germline CDR1 and CDR2: SGHRS and YFSETQ. V lost 4 bases and J lost 4, with 15 bases in between. The length of the CDR3 is 15 residues. CDR3 region: CASSPDDSPNQPQHF. The CDR3 DNA reads as TGCGCCAGCAGCCCCGACGACTCCCCAAATCAGCCCCAGCATTTT. Based on the CDR3 plus reference TRBV5-1 and TRBJ1-5, the full variable domain is KAGVTQTPRYLIKTRGQQVTLSCSPISGHRSVSWYQQTPGQGLQFLFEYFSETQRNKGNFPGRFSGRQFSNSRSEMNVSTLELGDSALYLCASSPDDSPNQPQHFGDGTRLSIL.

V is TRBV9 and J is TRBJ2-5; no firm D call. The ends were cut back, 0 bases at V and 2 bases at J, with 11 bases in the middle. The length of the CDR3 is 15 residues. The germline V gene has CDR1 SGDLS and CDR2 YYNGEE. CDR3 nucleotide sequence: TGTGCCAGCAGCGTAGAGTCGGTGCAGCAAGAGACCCAGTACTTC. Amino acid sequence: CASSVESVQQETQYF.

The J gene is TRBJ2-5, the V gene TRBV14; D unresolved. The CDR3 sequence is 12 residues long. The V gene's germline CDR1 is SGHDN and CDR2 FVKESK. V was cut by 1 base and J by 4 bases, with 4 bases left in between. CDR3 nucleotides: TGTGCCAGCAGCCAAGTGAGAGAGACCCAGTACTTC. It encodes CASSQVRETQYF.

This chain joins TRBV27 and TRBJ1-3, with TRBD1 matching 10 bases. From germline, CDR1 is MNHEY and CDR2 SMNVEV (reference sequence). V lost 5 bases and J lost 0; bases outside the gene matches: 7. The length of the CDR3 is 17 residues. CDR3: CASSPGTGDYSGNTIYF. CDR3 coding DNA: TGTGCCAGCAGTCCCGGGACAGGGGATTACTCTGGAAACACCATATATTTT.

The gene calls are TRBV6-6 and TRBJ1-3, with TRBD1 as a possible D gene (5 bases). V was cut by 6 bases and J by 0 bases, with 9 bases left in between. Germline CDR1 reads MNHNY; CDR2 reads SVGAGI (reference sequence). The CDR3 contains 14 residues. The CDR3 sequence: CASRPGSSGNTIYF. CDR3 nucleotide sequence: TGTGCCAGCAGACCAGGGTCCTCTGGAAACACCATATATTTT.

The chain is built from TRBV5-1 and TRBJ1-1; D may be TRBD1 (5 bases). V lost 2 bases and J 4 bases, leaving 12 bases between the germline ends. From germline, CDR1 is SGHRS and CDR2 YFSETQ. This CDR3 comprises 14 residues. CDR3 in amino acids: CASSFAGMGTEAFF. Written as DNA, the CDR3 is TGCGCCAGCAGCTTTGCAGGGATGGGCACTGAAGCTTTCTTT.

This chain links TRBV7-9 with TRBJ2-5, with a tentative D call TRBD2 (7 bases). The germline gives CDR1 SEHNR, CDR2 FQNEAQ (reference sequence). The CDR3 contains 16 residues. V dropped 1 base and J dropped 4 bases, with 16 bases sitting between them. The CDR3 DNA follows: TGTGCCAGCAGCTTAGAGGGGGGGCTAGCGTCAGAGACCCAGTACTTC. It encodes CASSLEGGLASETQYF.

This clone was seen a handful of times. The chain links TRBV21-1 to TRBJ1-3. TRBV21-1 represents a pseudogene. CDR3 length equals 14 residues. CDR3 loop: CASKQARGGNTIYF. The DNA of the CDR3 is TGTGCCAGCAAACAAGCCCGAGGTGGAAACACCATATATTTT.

V usage is TRBV5-1 and J usage is TRBJ2-3; D not certain. Germline V gives CDR1 SGHRS, CDR2 YFSETQ. V dropped 0 bases and J dropped 6 bases, with 5 bases sitting between them. This CDR3 comprises 12 residues. CDR3 bases: TGCGCCAGCAGCTTGGTGGGGGATACGCAGTATTTT. Its protein product is CASSLVGDTQYF.

Here the CDR3 DNA reads TGCGCCAGCAGCCAAGATGTGGCGGGAGTTTTGGGGGAGCAGTTCTTC. The encoded protein is CASSQDVAGVLGEQFF. This chain uses TRBV4-1 with TRBJ2-1; 7 positions agree with TRBD2. The CDR3 is 16 amino acids. Trimming removed 0 bases from V and 10 bases from J; junction bases left unmatched: 12. Germline V lookup: CDR1 MGHRA, CDR2 YSYEKL.

Turning to this clone: The junction departs from germline at one end; a sequencing error may be responsible. The chain has TRBV18 and TRBJ2-1; 9 nucleotides agree with TRBD2. CDR1 and CDR2 from the germline V gene are KGHSH and LQKENI. The CDR3 has 15 amino acids. The CDR3 region is CASSPQGASGDEQFF. CDR3 coding DNA: TGTGCCAGCTCTCCACAGGGAGCTAGCGGGGATGAGCAGTTCTTC.

This clone occurred a few times. The genes are TRBV4-1 and TRBJ1-3; D not certain. The CDR3 totals 15 residues. CDR1 is MGHRA, CDR2 YSYEKL, per germline. V was clipped by 4 bases and J by 4 bases, with 14 bases between them. For the CDR3, the DNA is TGCGCCAGCAGCCTACGTCCGGGCCTCGGAAACACCATATATTTT. It translates to CASSLRPGLGNTIYF.

The chain carries TRBV6-5 and TRBJ2-7; D might be TRBD1 or TRBD2, each matching 5 bases. The V gene's germline CDR1 is MNHEY and CDR2 SVGAGI. Trimming took 5 bases from V and 3 from J, leaving 14 bases between them. The CDR3 contains 14 residues. In DNA, the CDR3 is TGTGCCAGCAGTCCCACCGGGACCCACTACGAGCAGTACTTC. It translates to CASSPTGTHYEQYF.

This clone was counted once. The chain combines TRBV6-1 with TRBJ1-1, with 10 bases matching TRBD1. This CDR3 contains 15 residues. V lost 3 bases and J lost 1; bases outside the gene matches: 2. The germline V gene has CDR1 MNHNS and CDR2 SASEGT. CDR3 sequence (DNA): TGTGCCAGCAGTGAGTGGGACAGGGGGAACACTGAAGCTTTCTTT. Residues: CASSEWDRGNTEAFF.

The chain uses TRBV28 and TRBJ1-2; perhaps TRBD1 as D (6 bases). Trimming removed 6 bases at V and 4 bases at J, with 15 bases between. Germline lookup yields CDR1 MDHEN and CDR2 SYDVKM. The CDR3 covers 14 residues. CDR3 sequence reads: CASRFPRDTYGYTF. In DNA form, the CDR3 reads TGTGCCAGCAGGTTCCCCCGGGACACCTATGGCTACACCTTC.

Details on this clone: Other DNA sequences in the sample encode the same CDR3. This chain joins TRBV15 and TRBJ1-1; tentative D call: TRBD1 (5 bases). The CDR3 is made up of 20 amino acids. V was cut by 3 bases and J by 1 base, with 27 bases left in between. Germline values: CDR1 LNHNV, CDR2 YYDKDF (reference sequence). In DNA, the CDR3 is TGTGCCACCAGCAGGGATCCGATCGAGGTTCAGGGTAGGGCGAACACTGAAGCTTTCTTT. It is translated as CATSRDPIEVQGRANTEAFF.

This clone was counted between two and nine times. The V and J genes are TRBV11-2 and TRBJ1-3, with 7 positions matching TRBD1. Germline loops: CDR1 SGHAT, CDR2 FQNNGV. CDR3 size: 16 residues. V gave up 5 bases and J gave up 4 bases; unmatched junction bases: 11. The CDR3 reads CASSLDDRASGNTIYF. CDR3 DNA sequence: TGTGCCAGCAGCCTCGACGACAGGGCCTCCGGAAACACCATATATTTT. Variable domain in full (rest from reference TRBV11-2 and TRBJ1-3): EAGVAQSPRYKIIEKRQSVAFWCNPISGHATLYWYQQILGQGPKLLIQFQNNGVVDDSQLPKDRFSAERLKGVDSTLKIQPAKLEDSAVYLCASSLDDRASGNTIYFGEGSWLTVV.

The V call is TRBV30, the J call TRBJ2-7; D unclear. This CDR3 spans 15 amino acids. V lost 0 bases and J lost 3, with 15 bases in between. CDR1 is GTSNPN and CDR2 is SVGIG in the germline V gene (reference sequence). CDR3 in DNA: TGTGCCTGGAGTGTAAGCACCGGACCCAACTACGAGCAGTACTTC. It specifies CAWSVSTGPNYEQYF. The full variable domain, its missing parts supplied by reference TRBV30 and TRBJ2-7, is SQTIHQWPATLVQPVGSPLSLECTVEGTSNPNLYWYRQAAGRGLQLLFYSVGIGQISSEVPQNLSASRPQDRQFILSSKKLLLSDSGFYLCAWSVSTGPNYEQYFGPGTRLTVT.

The gene calls are TRBV18 and TRBJ2-5, with D unclear. Germline V gene sequence: CDR1 KGHSH, CDR2 LQKENI. This CDR3 is 13 amino acids long. V lost 1 base and J lost 0, with 3 bases in between. CDR3 coding DNA: TGTGCCAGCTCACCACGTAACCAAGAGACCCAGTACTTC. Amino acid sequence: CASSPRNQETQYF.

The chain joins TRBV11-2 to TRBJ2-5; TRBD2 matches 7 bases. The ends lost 1 base at V and 5 bases at J; junction bases unmatched: 4. CDR3 length: 14 amino acids. CDR1 is SGHAT, CDR2 FQNNGV, per germline. The CDR3 DNA reads TGTGCCAGCAGCTTAGTACTAGCGTGGGAGACCCAGTACTTC. Its translation is CASSLVLAWETQYF.

This clone appeared a few times. The chain carries TRBV19 and TRBJ1-5; a weak D match, TRBD1 (5 bases). The CDR3 sequence is 12 residues long. Per the germline V gene, CDR1 is LNHDA and CDR2 is SQIVND (reference sequence). The V end lost 8 bases, the J end lost 9 bases, and 14 bases lay between the germline ends. In DNA, the CDR3 is TGTGCCAGTCAACAAGGTAGGGGGCCCCAGCATTTT. Its translation: CASQQGRGPQHF.

A note on this clone: This CDR3 is missing its conserved last phenylalanine or tryptophan, likely due to a read error. It is unclear where the CDR3 begins or ends on the DNA, so no DNA is shown, and the CDR3 is as TCRdb lists it. J is TRBJ2-7 and V is TRBV12-5; TRBD2, the D gene given by the table, was not confirmed from the DNA. The CDR3 is 11 amino acids in total, end residues counted. Looked up from germline, CDR1 is LGHNT and CDR2 is FRNRAP. CDR3 residues: CASGPRTSGSD.

The J gene is TRBJ1-2, the V gene TRBV5-1; 9 bases are shared with TRBD1. The CDR3 runs 13 residues. With 4 bases clipped from V and 8 bases from J, the junction kept 6 bases outside the gene matches. The germline V gene has CDR1 SGHRS and CDR2 YFSETQ. This chain's CDR3 is CASSVTGGRGYTF. CDR3 sequence (DNA): TGCGCCAGCAGCGTAACAGGGGGCCGGGGCTACACCTTC.